These 20 T cell receptor beta chains were sequenced from one sample in a study of T cell responses to AZD1222 COVID-19 vaccine. Sequencing was performed with immunoSEQ multiplex PCR; in TCRdb, only in-frame clones are kept and a portion is missing. The sample includes under 60,000 clones, 89% of them seen just once. The specimen comprised peripheral blood, sampled 28 days after the second AZD1222 dose. The receptors shown here come from an adult who received the AZD1222 COVID-19 vaccine.

The chain is built from TRBV4-2 and TRBJ2-2, with D unclear. CDR1 and CDR2 (germline): LGHNA, YNFKEQ. This CDR3 contains 15 residues. V was clipped by 1 base and J by 5 bases, with 11 bases between them. This chain's CDR3 is CASSQARLLTGELFF. The CDR3 DNA follows: TGTGCCAGCAGCCAAGCTCGACTCCTTACCGGGGAGCTGTTTTTT.

Comment on this clone: This specimen includes other DNA sequences encoding the same CDR3. Here the CDR3 DNA reads TGTGCCACCAGCAGAGATGGGCACAATCAGCCCCAGCATTTT. Protein product: CATSRDGHNQPQHF. The gene calls are TRBV15 and TRBJ1-5; D unresolved. Germline CDR1 reads LNHNV; CDR2 reads YYDKDF (reference sequence). CDR3 length: 14 residues. V lost 0 bases and J 3 bases, leaving 6 bases between the germline ends.

The V call is TRBV5-1, the J call TRBJ2-1, with TRBD1 identical over 9 bases. This CDR3 contains 16 residues. After removal of 2 bases from V and 5 bases from J, the junction contained 8 bases not matched to a gene. Germline loops: CDR1 SGHRS, CDR2 YFSETQ. CDR3 in amino acids: CASSFQTGTGNNEQFF. CDR3 nucleotides: TGCGCCAGCAGCTTTCAAACCGGGACAGGGAACAATGAGCAGTTCTTC.

The CDR3 DNA reads TGTGCCAGCAGCCTAGGTTCAGTGACAGGAGGGGACTATGGCTACACCTTC. This codes for CASSLGSVTGGDYGYTF. This chain links TRBV7-9 with TRBJ1-2; perhaps TRBD1 as D (6 bases). The CDR3 is 17 residues long. V was pared by 5 bases and J by 3 bases, with 22 bases between. The germline V gene encodes CDR1 SEHNR and CDR2 FQNEAQ (reference sequence).

In this sample, this clone turned up once. The genes are TRBV28 and TRBJ2-7, with 7 bases aligning to TRBD1. The length of the CDR3 is 15 residues. J gave up 0 bases and V 7 bases, and 9 bases lay outside the gene matches. Germline CDR1 and CDR2: MDHEN and SYDVKM. The CDR3 nucleotides are TGTGCCAGCAAACTTCCGGGACAGATCTCCTACGAGCAGTACTTC. Protein: CASKLPGQISYEQYF.

This rearrangement joins TRBV20-1 to TRBJ2-7; D remains unclear. Germline V CDR1 and CDR2: DFQATT, SNEGSKA (reference sequence). This CDR3 is 11 amino acids long. Trimming stripped 4 bases from V and 3 bases from J, with 7 bases between. The CDR3 spells CSAKLLYEQYF. DNA for the CDR3: TGCAGTGCTAAGTTACTCTACGAGCAGTACTTC.

The chain joins TRBV6-5 to TRBJ2-3, with 10 bases that match TRBD1. CDR1 MNHEY and CDR2 SVGAGI come from the germline V gene. J gave up 3 bases and V 3 bases, and 6 bases lay outside the gene matches. The CDR3 extends over 16 amino acids. The CDR3 loop is CASSYSPGQGTDTQYF. The CDR3 DNA sequence: TGTGCCAGCAGTTATTCCCCGGGACAGGGGACAGATACGCAGTATTTT.

This chain links TRBV29-1 with TRBJ1-1, with D hard to call. The V end was cut by 2 bases, the J end by 5 bases, with 6 bases between. CDR3 length: 11 amino acids. From germline, CDR1 is SQVTM and CDR2 ANQGSEA. CDR3 sequence reads: CSVEQKTEAFF. The CDR3 bases are TGCAGCGTTGAACAGAAAACTGAAGCTTTCTTT.

This sequence joins TRBV7-9 and TRBJ2-5; 8 bases map to TRBD2. Trimming at V came to 5 bases and at J to 7 bases, leaving 12 bases not matched to a gene. Looked up from germline, CDR1 is SEHNR and CDR2 is FQNEAQ (reference sequence). CDR3 length equals 15 residues. The CDR3 DNA reads as TGTGCCAGCAGCGCCCCCGGGACTAGGAGCGGGACCCAGTACTTC. Translated: CASSAPGTRSGTQYF.

The chain links TRBV10-1 to TRBJ1-5; D unclear. Germline-derived CDR1 and CDR2 are WNHNN and SYGVQD (reference sequence). The CDR3 contains 19 residues. V gave up 0 bases and J gave up 4 bases, with 22 bases separating them. CDR3 protein: CASSESIGSTWDSNQPQHF. DNA of the CDR3: TGCGCCAGCAGTGAGTCTATCGGGTCGACGTGGGATAGTAATCAGCCCCAGCATTTT.

The chain has TRBV29-1 and TRBJ2-7; D uncertain. V was shortened by 4 bases and J by 2 bases, with 12 bases between the two germline ends. Germline values: CDR1 SQVTM, CDR2 ANQGSEA. The CDR3 loop spans 13 amino acids. The CDR3 protein is CSVVGGNPYEQYF. CDR3 DNA: TGCAGCGTTGTTGGTGGGAACCCCTACGAGCAGTACTTC.

The chain combines TRBV5-1 with TRBJ1-3; 7 nucleotides align to TRBD1. CDR3 size: 17 residues. Trimming at V came to 4 bases and at J to 0 bases, leaving 10 bases not matched to a gene. CDR1 SGHRS and CDR2 YFSETQ come from the germline V gene. CDR3 loop: CASSPRGQLLSGNTIYF. For the CDR3, the DNA is TGCGCCAGCAGCCCGAGGGGACAGCTCCTCTCTGGAAACACCATATATTTT.

This chain uses TRBV6-5 with TRBJ2-5, with D perhaps TRBD2 (5 bases). The germline V gene encodes CDR1 MNHEY and CDR2 SVGAGI. V lost 7 bases to trimming and J lost 0 bases, with 15 bases between them. The CDR3 runs to 15 residues. The CDR3 reads CASTASGRNQETQYF. CDR3 coding DNA: TGTGCCAGCACCGCCAGCGGAAGAAACCAAGAGACCCAGTACTTC.

This clone was counted a single time. The chain links TRBV13 to TRBJ2-1; D remains ambiguous. Trimming cost V 2 bases and J 5 bases, with 7 bases left between them. CDR1 and CDR2 (germline): PRHDT, FYEKMQ (reference sequence). The CDR3 has 13 amino acids. For the CDR3, the DNA is TGTGCCAGCAGCTTAATAGGGAACAATGAGCAGTTCTTC. This sequence encodes CASSLIGNNEQFF.

This clone was recorded a few times. This CDR3 reads CAIRQSIRGKLFF. The CDR3 nucleotides are TGTGCCATCAGACAGTCAATAAGGGGAAAACTGTTTTTT. This sequence joins TRBV10-3 and TRBJ1-4; maybe TRBD1 (5 bases). Germline loops: CDR1 ENHRY, CDR2 SYGVKD. Trimming left V 6 bases short and J 10 bases short, with 15 bases between. This CDR3 is built from 13 residues.

The chain joins TRBV6-5 to TRBJ2-3; no reliable D call. CDR3 size: 14 residues. CDR1 and CDR2 (germline): MNHEY, SVGAGI. Trimming shortened V by 3 bases and J by 0 bases, and 7 bases separated the two germline ends. DNA for the CDR3: TGTGCCAGCAGTTATAAACTCAGCACAGATACGCAGTATTTT. Its translation: CASSYKLSTDTQYF.

The rearrangement joins TRBV4-1 to TRBJ2-7; 9 positions agree with TRBD2. This CDR3 comprises 16 residues. Per germline, CDR1 MGHRA and CDR2 YSYEKL. J lost 4 bases, V lost 4 bases, and 11 bases had no gene match. The CDR3 here is CASSRGGREGVYEQYF. The CDR3 coding sequence is TGCGCCAGCAGCCGCGGAGGGCGGGAGGGGGTATACGAGCAGTACTTC.

This clone showed up just once. V usage is TRBV14 and J usage is TRBJ2-7; 8 bases agree with TRBD2. Germline lookup yields CDR1 SGHDN and CDR2 FVKESK. The CDR3 loop spans 15 amino acids. The junction had 10 bases not matched to a gene; V was cut back by 2 bases and J by 7 bases. The CDR3: CASSQIDSLAGEQYF. The CDR3 nucleotides read TGTGCCAGCAGCCAAATCGACAGCCTAGCGGGTGAGCAGTACTTC.

The J gene is TRBJ1-1, the V gene TRBV6-2 or TRBV6-3, with TRBD1 as a possible D gene (6 bases). CDR1 is MNHEY and CDR2 is SVGEGT in the germline V gene. This CDR3 has 15 residues. V was shortened by 2 bases and J by 5 bases, with 15 bases between the two germline ends. CDR3 protein: CASSYTHQGRTEAFF. The CDR3 DNA sequence: TGTGCCAGCAGTTACACCCATCAGGGGAGGACTGAAGCTTTCTTT.

CDR3 in DNA: TGTGCCAGCAGCCCCGGGTTCGCCTCTAGCACAGATACGCAGTATTTT. Its translation is CASSPGFASSTDTQYF. The chain combines TRBV28 with TRBJ2-3; D uncertain. Germline V lookup: CDR1 MDHEN, CDR2 SYDVKM. Trimming removed 6 bases from V and 0 bases from J, with 16 bases in between. CDR3 length: 16 amino acids.